This T cell receptor beta chain was captured in a study of early stage breast cancer tumors. Study details: ER+/PR+/HER2- status applied to about 80% of the 16 invasive breast tumors. Invasive lobular carcinomas made up about 35% of the 12 ER+/PR+/HER2- tumors. General observations from the study: Commonly generated sequences made up most enriched TCRB sequences shared between patients.

In germline, CDR1 is MNHEY, CDR2 SVGAGI. This CDR3 has 13 residues. The germline V and J ends were trimmed by 4 bases and 7 bases, with 14 bases remaining between them. As regards this clone: Its specificity is not known.

Libraries were prepared by immunoSEQ multiplex PCR; TCRdb keeps only in-frame clonotypes and omits some of them. The sample holds approximately 50,000 clones, around three quarters seen once. This TCR came from a person aged 25 to 39 with breast cancer. The chain couples TRBV6-5 to TRBJ2-7; D is undetermined. Source material: blood. CDR3 coding DNA: TGTGCCAGCAGTTCTCCGGGTCTAGGAGAGCAGTACTTC. This encodes CASSSPGLGEQYF.